A single sample gave rise to the 6 T cell receptor beta chains below, sequenced in a study of human T cells and chemical hapten exposure. Time point specified: patch test 1, 2 weeks after DPC sensitization. Treatment reported: therapeutic diphenylcyclopropenone sensitization with weekly scalp DPC. Using its own MiXCR run on the RACE reads, TCRdb lists one record per CDR3 protein. Among roughly 200,000 distinct CDR3 sequences, under 25% were seen once, and the ten largest hold less than 7%. The material sequenced was whole blood, taken in connection with sensitization to the hapten diphenylcyclopropenone (DPC). The origin of the receptors is a woman aged 50 to 60 with alopecia areata. Some clones in this sample may be carry-over from other donors' samples.

This chain connects TRBV9 to TRBJ2-3; 8 bases align to TRBD2. This CDR3 region has 17 residues. Per the germline V gene, CDR1 is SGDLS and CDR2 is YYNGEE. Unmatched junction bases numbered 9, after V lost 0 bases and J lost 3 bases. The CDR3: CASSVGASGSGTDTQYF. The CDR3 DNA follows: TGTGCCAGCAGCGTAGGGGCCAGCGGGAGTGGAACAGATACGCAGTATTTT. Supplemented by reference TRBV9 and TRBJ2-3, the full variable domain reads DSGVTQTPKHLITATGQRVTLRCSPRSGDLSVYWYQQSLDQGLQFLIQYYNGEERAKGNILERFSAQQFPDLHSELNLSSLELGDSALYFCASSVGASGSGTDTQYFGPGTRLTVL.

This chain uses TRBV12-3 or TRBV12-4 with TRBJ2-1; the D gene could be TRBD1 or TRBD2 (6 bases each). This CDR3 is 16 amino acids long. Trimming shortened V by 2 bases and J by 9 bases, and 20 bases separated the two germline ends. This CDR3 is CASSLSSAEGRGEQFF. The CDR3 nucleotides read TGTGCCAGCAGTTTAAGTTCAGCGGAGGGCAGGGGTGAGCAGTTCTTC.

The gene calls are TRBV7-9 and TRBJ2-7; maybe TRBD1 (6 bases). The CDR3 is made up of 15 amino acids. Germline CDR1 SEHNR, CDR2 FQNEAQ (reference sequence). V shed 5 bases and J shed 7 bases, with 21 bases lying between them. The CDR3 DNA reads as TGTGCCAGCAGCCGCCCGGGACGCAGAAGGGGGGAGCAGTACTTC. Translated: CASSRPGRRRGEQYF. The whole variable domain, remainder taken from reference TRBV7-9 and TRBJ2-7, is DTGVSQNPRHKITKRGQNVTFRCDPISEHNRLYWYRQTLGQGPEFLTYFQNEAQLEKSRLLSDRFSAERPKGSFSTLEIQRTEQGDSAMYLCASSRPGRRRGEQYFGPGTRLTVT.

This clonotype appeared many times. The rearrangement uses TRBV15 and TRBJ1-1; no definite D call. Per the germline V gene, CDR1 is LNHNV and CDR2 is YYDKDF (reference sequence). The CDR3 is made up of 14 amino acids. V was cut by 0 bases and J by 1 base, with 6 bases left in between. The CDR3 DNA follows: TGTGCCACCAGCAGAGATAGAGAGAACACTGAAGCTTTCTTT. Protein product: CATSRDRENTEAFF.

This clonotype showed up just a few times. The V gene is TRBV5-1, the J gene TRBJ2-1; 9 nucleotides align to TRBD2. This CDR3 is 14 amino acids long. V lost 4 bases and J lost 5; bases outside the gene matches: 4. From germline, CDR1 is SGHRS and CDR2 YFSETQ. Written as DNA, the CDR3 is TGCGCCAGCAGCCCGCGACTAGCGGACAATGAGCAGTTCTTC. Its protein is CASSPRLADNEQFF.

The chain combines TRBV6-6 with TRBJ2-7, with D perhaps matching TRBD1 (6 bases). Trimming pared 7 bases from V and 6 bases from J, leaving 19 bases between. The CDR3 runs 14 residues. Germline CDR1 and CDR2: MNHNY and SVGAGI (reference sequence). CDR3 sequence: CASTLLQGGSEQYF. CDR3 in DNA: TGTGCCAGCACCCTCTTACAGGGTGGGAGCGAGCAGTACTTC.